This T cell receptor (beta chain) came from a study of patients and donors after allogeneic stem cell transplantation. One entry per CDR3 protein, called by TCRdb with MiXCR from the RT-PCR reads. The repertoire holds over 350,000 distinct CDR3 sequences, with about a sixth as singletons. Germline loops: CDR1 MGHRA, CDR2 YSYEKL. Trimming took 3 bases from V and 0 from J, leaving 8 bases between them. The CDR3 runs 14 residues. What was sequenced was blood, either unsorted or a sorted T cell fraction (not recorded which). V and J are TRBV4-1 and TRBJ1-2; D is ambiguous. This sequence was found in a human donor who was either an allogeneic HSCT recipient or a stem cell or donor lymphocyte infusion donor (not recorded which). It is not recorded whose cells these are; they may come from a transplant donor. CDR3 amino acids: CASSHEPTNYGYTF. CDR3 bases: TGCGCCAGCAGCCATGAACCCACTAACTATGGCTACACCTTC.